The source of this TCR beta chain is a study of beta chain features in type 1 diabetes. Across the whole study: In all, more than 90,000,000 sorted cells from all samples were analyzed.

Trimming removed 6 bases at V and 5 bases at J, with 14 bases between. The CDR3 extends over 14 amino acids. Germline CDR1 MGHDK, CDR2 SYGVNS. Reverse transcription of all isolated RNA meant that expressed TCRB transcripts were sequenced. The method was immunoSEQ multiplex PCR; TCRdb's version includes in-frame clones alone and lacks a portion of them. The sample shows nearly 350,000 clones, 9.3% of them seen only once. Stem cell-like memory, regulatory, central memory and naive CD4+ cells were sorted via CD45RO/CCR7/CD25/CD127/CD95/CD27. Study results and caveats: Sequencing from cDNA could over-represent high-TCR-expressing cells. Still unanswered here is whether HLA type influences TCRB rearrangement. In all four CD4+ subsets, TCRB CDR3 length was significantly, moderately reduced in type 1 diabetes.

This clone was counted only a few times. As yet, its antigen is unknown. The J gene is TRBJ1-5, the V gene TRBV25-1; possible D gene TRBD1, 5 bases. This sequence was found in a man younger than 45 with type 1 diabetes. The sequenced sample was central memory CD4+ T cells from blood. The CDR3, as DNA: TGTGCCAGCAGCCCCGCGGGGCGCGATCAGCCCCAGCATTTT. Protein sequence: CASSPAGRDQPQHF.